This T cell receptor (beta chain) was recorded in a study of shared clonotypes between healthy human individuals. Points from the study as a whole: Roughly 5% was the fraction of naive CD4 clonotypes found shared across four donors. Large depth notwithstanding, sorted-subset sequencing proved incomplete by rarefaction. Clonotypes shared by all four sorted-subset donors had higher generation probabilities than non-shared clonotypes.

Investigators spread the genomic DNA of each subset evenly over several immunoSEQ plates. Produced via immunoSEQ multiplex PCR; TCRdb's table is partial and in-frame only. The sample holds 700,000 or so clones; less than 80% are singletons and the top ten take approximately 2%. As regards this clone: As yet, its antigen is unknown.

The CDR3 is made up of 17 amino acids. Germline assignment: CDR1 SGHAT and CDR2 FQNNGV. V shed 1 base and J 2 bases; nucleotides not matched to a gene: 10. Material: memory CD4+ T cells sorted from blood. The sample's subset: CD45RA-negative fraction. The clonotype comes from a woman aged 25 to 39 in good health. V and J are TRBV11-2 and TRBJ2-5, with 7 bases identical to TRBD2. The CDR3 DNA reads TGTGCCAGCAGCTTAGGTGGCTCGGCGGGAGTACAAGAGACCCAGTACTTC. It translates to CASSLGGSAGVQETQYF.